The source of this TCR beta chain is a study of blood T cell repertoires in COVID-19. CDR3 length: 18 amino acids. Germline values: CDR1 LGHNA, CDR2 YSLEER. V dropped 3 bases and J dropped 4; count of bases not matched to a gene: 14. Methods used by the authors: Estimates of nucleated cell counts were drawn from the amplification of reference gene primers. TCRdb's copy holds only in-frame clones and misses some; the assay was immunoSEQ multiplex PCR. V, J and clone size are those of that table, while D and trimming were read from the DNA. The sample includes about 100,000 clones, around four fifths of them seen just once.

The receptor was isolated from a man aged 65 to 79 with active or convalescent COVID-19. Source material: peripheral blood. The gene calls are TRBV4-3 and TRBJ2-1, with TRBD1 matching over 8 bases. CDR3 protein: CASSHNLGGTGGYNEQFF. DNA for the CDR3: TGCGCCAGCAGCCACAACCTTGGAGGCACAGGGGGATACAATGAGCAGTTCTTC.